Included here is one T cell receptor (beta chain) sequence, with context. The data stem from a study of cytomegalovirus exposure and HLA in healthy donors. Germline V gene sequence: CDR1 MNHEY, CDR2 SVGAGI. V dropped 4 bases and J dropped 5; count of bases not matched to a gene: 8. The CDR3 totals 15 residues. Primers: 60 Vbeta forward and 13 Jbeta reverse. Clones were sequenced by immunoSEQ multiplex PCR, and TCRdb holds only the in-frame ones, with some missing. This listing includes about 120,000 clones. The receptor was derived from a young man in good health and CMV-seronegative. The sequenced material came from PBMCs. J is TRBJ2-5 and V is TRBV6-5, with 9 positions matching TRBD2. CDR3 DNA: TGTGCCAGCAGTTCCCCAGCGGGGGGAGCTGAGACCCAGTACTTC. Translating gives CASSSPAGGAETQYF.